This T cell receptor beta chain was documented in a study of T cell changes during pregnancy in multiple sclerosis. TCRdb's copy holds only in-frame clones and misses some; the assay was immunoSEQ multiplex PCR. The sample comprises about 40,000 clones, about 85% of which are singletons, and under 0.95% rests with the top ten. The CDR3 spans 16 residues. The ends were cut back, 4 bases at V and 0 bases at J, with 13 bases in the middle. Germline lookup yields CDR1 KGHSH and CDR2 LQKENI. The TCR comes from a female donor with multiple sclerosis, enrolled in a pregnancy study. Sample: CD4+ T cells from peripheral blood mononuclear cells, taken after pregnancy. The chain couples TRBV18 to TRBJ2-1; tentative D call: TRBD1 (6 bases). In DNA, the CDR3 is TGTGCCAGCTCACGTTCGACAGGAAACTCCTACAATGAGCAGTTCTTC. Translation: CASSRSTGNSYNEQFF.